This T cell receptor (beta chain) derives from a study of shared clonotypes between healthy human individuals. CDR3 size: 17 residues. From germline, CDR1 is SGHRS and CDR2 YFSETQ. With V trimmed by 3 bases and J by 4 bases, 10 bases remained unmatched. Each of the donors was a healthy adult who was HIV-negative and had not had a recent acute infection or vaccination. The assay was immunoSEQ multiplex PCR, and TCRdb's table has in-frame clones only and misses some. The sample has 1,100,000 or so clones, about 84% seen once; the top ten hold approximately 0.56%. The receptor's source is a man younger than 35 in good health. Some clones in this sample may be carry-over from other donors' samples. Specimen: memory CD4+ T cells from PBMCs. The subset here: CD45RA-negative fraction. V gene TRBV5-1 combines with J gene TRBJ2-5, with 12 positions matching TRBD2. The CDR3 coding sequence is TGCGCCAGCAGCTCTGGAACTAGCGGGAGGCAGCTAGAGACCCAGTACTTC. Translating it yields CASSSGTSGRQLETQYF.